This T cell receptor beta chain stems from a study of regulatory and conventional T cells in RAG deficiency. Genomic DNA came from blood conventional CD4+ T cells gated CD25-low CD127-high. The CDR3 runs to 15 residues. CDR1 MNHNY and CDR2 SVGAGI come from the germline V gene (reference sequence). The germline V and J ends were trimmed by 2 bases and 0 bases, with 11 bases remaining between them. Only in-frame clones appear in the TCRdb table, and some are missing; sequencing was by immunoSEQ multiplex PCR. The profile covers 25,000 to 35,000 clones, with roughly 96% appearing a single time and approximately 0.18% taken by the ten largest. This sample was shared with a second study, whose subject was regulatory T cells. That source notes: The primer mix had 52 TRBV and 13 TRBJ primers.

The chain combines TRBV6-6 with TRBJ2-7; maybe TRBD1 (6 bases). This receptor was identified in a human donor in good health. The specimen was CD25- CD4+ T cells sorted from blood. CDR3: CASSYAGTSSYEQYF. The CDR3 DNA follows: TGTGCCAGCAGTTACGCCGGGACAAGCTCCTACGAGCAGTACTTC.